This entry lists 2 T cell receptor beta chains sequenced from one sample in a study of cytomegalovirus exposure and HLA in healthy donors. PCR primers comprised 60 Vbeta and 13 Jbeta primers. Some clones are missing from TCRdb's copy, which holds only in-frame ones; the method was immunoSEQ multiplex PCR. The table records 85,000 to 100,000 clones, approximately 89% of them present only once. The sample was PBMCs. These receptors were obtained from a man aged 25-45 years in good health and CMV-seropositive.

The V and J genes are TRBV19 and TRBJ2-6; TRBD2 is a possible D gene (5 bases). This CDR3 is built from 15 residues. The germline V gene encodes CDR1 LNHDA and CDR2 SQIVND (reference sequence). The V gene lost 7 bases and the J gene lost 1 base, with 11 bases spanning the gap. The CDR3 is CASTTRTSGANVLTF. DNA for the CDR3: TGTGCCAGTACGACAAGGACTTCTGGGGCCAACGTCCTGACTTTC.

V gene TRBV6-5 combines with J gene TRBJ1-2; D is perhaps TRBD1 (6 bases). CDR1 and CDR2 from the germline V gene are MNHEY and SVGAGI. The CDR3 spans 15 residues. V was shortened by 4 bases and J by 8 bases, with 20 bases between the two germline ends. Written as DNA, the CDR3 is TGTGCCAGCAGTTCCACCGAACAGGGCCCCTCCGGCTACACCTTC. Protein: CASSSTEQGPSGYTF.